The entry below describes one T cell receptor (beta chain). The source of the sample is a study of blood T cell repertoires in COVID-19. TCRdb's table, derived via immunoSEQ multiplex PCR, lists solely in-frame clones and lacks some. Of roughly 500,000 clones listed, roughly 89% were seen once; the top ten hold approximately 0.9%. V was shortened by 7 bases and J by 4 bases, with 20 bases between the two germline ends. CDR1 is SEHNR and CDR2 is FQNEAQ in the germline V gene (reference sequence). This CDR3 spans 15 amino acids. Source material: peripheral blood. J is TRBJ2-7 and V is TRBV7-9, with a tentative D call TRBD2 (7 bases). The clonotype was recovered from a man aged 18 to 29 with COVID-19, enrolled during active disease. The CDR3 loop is CASTPGGGRPYEQYF. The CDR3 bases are TGTGCCAGCACGCCCGGGGGCGGGAGACCGTACGAGCAGTACTTC.